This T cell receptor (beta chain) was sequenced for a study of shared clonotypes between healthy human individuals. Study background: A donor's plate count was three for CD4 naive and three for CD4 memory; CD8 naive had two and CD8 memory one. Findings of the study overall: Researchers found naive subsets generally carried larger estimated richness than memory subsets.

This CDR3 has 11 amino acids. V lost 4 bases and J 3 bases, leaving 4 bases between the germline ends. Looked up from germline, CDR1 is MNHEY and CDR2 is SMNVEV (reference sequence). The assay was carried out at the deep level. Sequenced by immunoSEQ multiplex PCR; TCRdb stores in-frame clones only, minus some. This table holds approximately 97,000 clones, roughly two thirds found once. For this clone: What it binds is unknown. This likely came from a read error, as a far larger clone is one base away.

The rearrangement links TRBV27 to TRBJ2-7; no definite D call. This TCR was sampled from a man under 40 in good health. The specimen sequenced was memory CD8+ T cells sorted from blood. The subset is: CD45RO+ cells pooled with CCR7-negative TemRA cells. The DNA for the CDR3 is TGTGCCAGCAGTTCAATCTACGAGCAGTACTTC. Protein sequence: CASSSIYEQYF.